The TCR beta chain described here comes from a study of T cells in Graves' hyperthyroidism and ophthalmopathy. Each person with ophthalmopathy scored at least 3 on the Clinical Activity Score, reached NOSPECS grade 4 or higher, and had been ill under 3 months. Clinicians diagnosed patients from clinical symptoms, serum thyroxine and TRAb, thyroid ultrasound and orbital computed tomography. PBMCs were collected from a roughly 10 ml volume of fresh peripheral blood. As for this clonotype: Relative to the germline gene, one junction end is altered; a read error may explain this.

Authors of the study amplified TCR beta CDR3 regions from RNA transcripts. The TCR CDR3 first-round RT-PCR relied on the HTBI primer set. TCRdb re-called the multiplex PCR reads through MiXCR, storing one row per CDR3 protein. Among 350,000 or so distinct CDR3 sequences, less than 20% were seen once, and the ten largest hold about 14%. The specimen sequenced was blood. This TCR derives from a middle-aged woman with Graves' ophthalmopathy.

The CDR3 coding sequence is TGTGCCAGCAGCTTAATTCAGGGGAAAACCGGGGAGCCGTTTTTT. Translation gives CASSLIQGKTGEPFF. The chain recombines TRBV11-2 with TRBJ2-2, with TRBD1 as a possible D gene (6 bases). Germline V gives CDR1 SGHAT, CDR2 FQNNGV. The CDR3 loop spans 15 amino acids.